A single sample gave rise to the 32 T cell receptor beta chains below, sequenced in a study of blood T cell repertoires in COVID-19. This table comes from immunoSEQ multiplex PCR, and its TCRdb copy is limited to in-frame clones, with some not included. The sample lists under 300,000 clones; 65% to 85% were seen once. The sample consisted of peripheral blood. These receptors all stem from a human donor with COVID-19, enrolled during active disease. The donor label of this sample is uncertain.

V is TRBV29-1 and J is TRBJ2-7; 7 nucleotides agree with TRBD1. This CDR3 spans 14 amino acids. V lost 4 bases, J lost 2 bases, and 8 bases stayed unmatched. CDR1 SQVTM and CDR2 ANQGSEA come from the germline V gene. DNA for the CDR3: TGCAGCGTTGTTTTGTCAGGGACAGCCTACGAGCAGTACTTC. Translation gives CSVVLSGTAYEQYF.

The chain couples TRBV7-8 to TRBJ2-2; D is possibly TRBD2 (6 bases). This CDR3 has 15 residues. CDR1 is SGHVS and CDR2 is FQNEAQ in the germline V gene. With 4 bases removed from V and 1 base from J, the gap between germline ends came to 10 bases. The CDR3 DNA reads as TGTGCCAGCAGCTCTAGGGACTTGAACACCGGGGAGCTGTTTTTT. Protein sequence: CASSSRDLNTGELFF.

The V call is TRBV30, the J call TRBJ2-3; D perhaps matches TRBD1 (6 bases). V lost 2 bases to trimming and J lost 2 bases, with 17 bases between them. Germline CDR1 GTSNPN, CDR2 SVGIG (reference sequence). The CDR3 loop spans 16 amino acids. CDR3 in amino acids: CAWSPKQGIITDTQYF. The CDR3 DNA is TGTGCCTGGAGTCCCAAACAGGGTATCATCACAGATACGCAGTATTTT.

The genes are TRBV19 and TRBJ2-7; D may be TRBD2 (6 bases). CDR1 LNHDA and CDR2 SQIVND come from the germline V gene (reference sequence). Trimming left V 4 bases short and J 2 bases short, with 12 bases between. This CDR3 has 14 residues. CDR3 residues: CASSNQGGAYEQYF. The CDR3 DNA reads TGTGCCAGTAGTAACCAGGGAGGAGCCTACGAGCAGTACTTC. Full variable domain (rest looked up from reference TRBV19 and TRBJ2-7): DGGITQSPKYLFRKEGQNVTLSCEQNLNHDAMYWYRQDPGQGLRLIYYSQIVNDFQKGDIAEGYSVSREKKESFPLTVTSAQKNPTAFYLCASSNQGGAYEQYFGPGTRLTVT.

The V gene is TRBV6-5, the J gene TRBJ1-1; 10 positions match TRBD1. The CDR3 spans 13 residues. Germline V gene lookup returns CDR1 MNHEY and CDR2 SVGAGI. V dropped 9 bases and J dropped 0; count of bases not matched to a gene: 1. CDR3 sequence (DNA): TGTGCCAGTGGGACAGGGGTGAACACTGAAGCTTTCTTT. Translation: CASGTGVNTEAFF.

This chain uses TRBV19 with TRBJ2-3; D call uncertain. Germline-derived CDR1 and CDR2 are LNHDA and SQIVND (reference sequence). The CDR3 spans 12 residues. Trimming took 5 bases from V and 4 from J, leaving 7 bases between them. The CDR3 DNA follows: TGTGCCAGTAGTTTTGGGCCAGATACGCAGTATTTT. This sequence encodes CASSFGPDTQYF.

Remarks on this clone: The sample contains more than one DNA sequence encoding this CDR3. The genes are TRBV11-1 and TRBJ1-2; no clear D. This CDR3 spans 12 amino acids. The germline gives CDR1 SGHAT, CDR2 FQDESV (reference sequence). V was cut by 4 bases and J by 7 bases, with 10 bases left in between. CDR3 in amino acids: CASSSYSGGYTF. CDR3 coding DNA: TGTGCCAGCAGCTCCTACAGCGGTGGCTACACCTTC.

The CDR3 DNA sequence: TGTGCCAGTAGTAAAGGACTAGCAGAAGGGAATGAGCAGTTCTTC. Encoded protein: CASSKGLAEGNEQFF. The chain links TRBV19 to TRBJ2-1; 8 bases are a match to TRBD2. The CDR3 length is 15 residues. CDR1 is LNHDA and CDR2 is SQIVND in the germline V gene (reference sequence). V trimming: 4 bases; J trimming: 7 bases; junction bases outside the gene matches: 9.

Points on this clone: A much larger clone differs by one base, so this may be a read error. The chain is built from TRBV7-3 and TRBJ2-7; 12 nucleotides agree with TRBD2. Per the germline V gene, CDR1 is SGHTA and CDR2 is FQGTGA. The CDR3 has 15 amino acids. J gave up 1 base and V 3 bases, and 1 base lay outside the gene matches. The CDR3, as DNA: TGTGCCAGCAGCTTCGGACTAGCGGGATCCTACGAGCAGTACTTC. This translates into CASSFGLAGSYEQYF.

The chain combines TRBV12-5 with TRBJ2-7; tentative D call: TRBD2 (5 bases). The CDR3 is 11 amino acids. Between the trimmed V and J ends, which lost 6 bases and 2 bases, there was a span of 5 bases. Germline V CDR1 and CDR2: LGHNT, FRNRAP. The CDR3 loop reads CASGLAYEQYF. The CDR3 DNA follows: TGTGCTAGTGGACTAGCCTACGAGCAGTACTTC.

The chain couples TRBV9 to TRBJ2-1; TRBD2 agrees at 7 bases. Germline CDR1 is SGDLS and CDR2 is YYNGEE. V was pared by 0 bases and J by 8 bases, with 2 bases of the junction left unmatched. The CDR3 runs to 13 residues. CDR3 DNA sequence: TGTGCCAGCAGCGTAGCTCGGGAGGATGAGCAGTTCTTC. Translation: CASSVAREDEQFF.

The J gene is TRBJ1-5, the V gene TRBV28, with TRBD1 matching over 8 bases. The CDR3 consists of 14 residues. The V gene end was trimmed by 6 bases and the J gene end by 6 bases; junction bases not matched to a gene: 7. CDR1 is MDHEN and CDR2 is SYDVKM in the germline V gene. CDR3 sequence: CASSVQGDSQPQHF. DNA for the CDR3: TGTGCCAGCAGCGTACAGGGGGACAGTCAGCCCCAGCATTTT.

The genes are TRBV7-3 and TRBJ2-3, with 9 bases fitting TRBD2. The germline CDR1 and CDR2 sequences are SGHTA and FQGTGA. The CDR3 loop spans 15 amino acids. V was pared by 5 bases and J by 6 bases, with 9 bases of the junction left unmatched. DNA for the CDR3: TGTGCCAGCAGCCCTTTTAGCGGGAGTGCCGATACGCAGTATTTT. Translation gives CASSPFSGSADTQYF.

The chain is built from TRBV9 and TRBJ2-5; 9 nucleotides align to TRBD2. The J segment lost 1 base and the V segment lost 0 bases, leaving 4 bases of the junction unmatched. The CDR3 is 16 residues long. CDR1 is SGDLS and CDR2 is YYNGEE in the germline V gene. CDR3 in DNA: TGTGCCAGCAGCGTAGGTGCGGGGGGGGGCCAAGAGACCCAGTACTTC. It translates to CASSVGAGGGQETQYF.

V gene TRBV5-1 combines with J gene TRBJ2-2; 14 bases match TRBD2. CDR3 length: 17 amino acids. Per the germline V gene, CDR1 is SGHRS and CDR2 is YFSETQ. Losses at the gene ends were 4 bases for V and 5 bases for J; bases not matched to a gene: 7. The CDR3, as DNA: TGCGCCAGCAGCAATCCGGGACTAGCGGGAGAAACCGGGGAGCTGTTTTTT. Residues: CASSNPGLAGETGELFF.

This clone has just one count. The chain couples TRBV2 to TRBJ2-3; no clear D. Germline CDR1 and CDR2: SNHLY and FYNNEI. Trimming left V 2 bases short and J 6 bases short, with 6 bases between. The CDR3 covers 12 residues. CDR3 region: CASSELRDTQYF. The DNA for the CDR3 is TGTGCCAGCAGTGAACTGAGGGATACGCAGTATTTT.

This clone was found once. The V call is TRBV29-1, the J call TRBJ2-5; maybe TRBD2 (6 bases). This CDR3 spans 14 amino acids. From germline, CDR1 is SQVTM and CDR2 ANQGSEA. The V gene lost 3 bases and the J gene lost 7 bases, with 18 bases spanning the gap. This CDR3 reads CSVESGGGVGTQYF. The CDR3 DNA follows: TGCAGCGTTGAGTCCGGGGGAGGCGTGGGGACCCAGTACTTC.

This clone was seen a single time. This chain links TRBV19 with TRBJ2-7, with 8 bases that match TRBD2. J lost 4 bases, V lost 3 bases, and 5 bases had no gene match. Per the germline V gene, CDR1 is LNHDA and CDR2 is SQIVND (reference sequence). This CDR3 is 14 amino acids long. The CDR3 loop is CASSISGSLYEQYF. In DNA, the CDR3 is TGTGCCAGTAGTATCAGCGGGAGTTTATACGAGCAGTACTTC.

Comment on this clone: One end of the junction does not line up with germline, which may come from a read error. The V gene is TRBV20-1, the J gene TRBJ2-2; tentatively, D is TRBD2 (5 bases). The CDR3 is 14 residues long. Per the germline V gene, CDR1 is DFQATT and CDR2 is SNEGSKA (reference sequence). CDR3 region: CSASVGVNIGELFF. The CDR3 coding sequence is TGCAGTGCTAGTGTCGGGGTGAACATCGGGGAGCTGTTTTTT.

The chain combines TRBV9 with TRBJ2-1; TRBD2 aligns across 8 bases. The germline V gene has CDR1 SGDLS and CDR2 YYNGEE. The trim removed 4 bases at V and 4 bases at J, leaving 10 bases unmatched. CDR3 length equals 16 residues. In DNA form, the CDR3 reads TGTGCCAGCAGCACCCAACTAGCGGAGAGTTACAATGAGCAGTTCTTC. It translates to CASSTQLAESYNEQFF.

The chain employs TRBV5-6 and TRBJ2-3, with D possibly being TRBD1 (5 bases). The CDR3 has 11 amino acids. Germline CDR1 SGHDT, CDR2 YYEEEE. Trimming pared 8 bases from V and 5 bases from J, leaving 9 bases between. The CDR3 DNA reads as TGTGCCAGTTGGGGCCGAGATACGCAGTATTTT. Its protein product is CASWGRDTQYF. Looking up the rest from reference TRBV5-6 and TRBJ2-3 gives the full variable domain: DAGVTQSPTHLIKTRGQQVTLRCSPKSGHDTVSWYQQALGQGPQFIFQYYEEEERQRGNFPDRFSGHQFPNYSSELNVNALLLGDSALYLCASWGRDTQYFGPGTRLTVL.

This clone is a singleton in its sample. The J gene is TRBJ2-6, the V gene TRBV19; D not resolved. CDR1 is LNHDA and CDR2 is SQIVND in the germline V gene (reference sequence). The CDR3 runs 15 residues. V lost 7 bases and J lost 1, with 11 bases in between. The chain's CDR3 is CASTTERSGANVLTF. For the CDR3, the DNA is TGTGCCAGTACCACCGAGAGGTCTGGGGCCAACGTCCTGACTTTC.

The chain joins TRBV28 to TRBJ1-6; 7 nucleotides line up with TRBD1. Germline CDR1 and CDR2: MDHEN and SYDVKM. After removal of 4 bases from V and 7 bases from J, the junction contained 4 bases not matched to a gene. The CDR3 runs to 14 residues. The CDR3 loop is CASSSGTDNSPLHF. The CDR3 coding sequence is TGTGCCAGCAGTTCCGGGACAGACAATTCACCCCTCCACTTT. Full variable domain (missing parts from reference TRBV28 and TRBJ1-6): DVKVTQSSRYLVKRTGEKVFLECVQDMDHENMFWYRQDPGLGLRLIYFSYDVKMKEKGDIPEGYSVSREKKERFSLILESASTNQTSMYLCASSSGTDNSPLHFGNGTRLTVT.

The J gene is TRBJ1-2, the V gene TRBV7-2, with TRBD1 identical over 7 bases. V was clipped by 5 bases and J by 5 bases; unmatched bases: 5. CDR3 length: 13 amino acids. CDR1 SGHTA and CDR2 FQGNSA come from the germline V gene. This chain's CDR3 is CASSQTGSYGYTF. The CDR3 DNA reads as TGTGCCAGCAGCCAGACAGGGTCATATGGCTACACCTTC.

This clone was picked up many times. V gene TRBV7-8 combines with J gene TRBJ2-7; a possible D gene is TRBD1 (5 bases). This CDR3 comprises 15 residues. V was trimmed by 5 bases and J by 0 bases, leaving 14 bases between them. Germline V gene sequence: CDR1 SGHVS, CDR2 FQNEAQ. CDR3 residues: CASSQGFSSSYEQYF. The CDR3 DNA reads as TGTGCCAGCAGCCAGGGCTTCTCGAGCTCCTACGAGCAGTACTTC.

The CDR3: CASSLKTSGTSTDTQYF. Here the CDR3 DNA reads TGCGCCAGCAGCTTGAAGACTAGCGGAACTAGCACAGATACGCAGTATTTT. This chain uses TRBV5-1 with TRBJ2-3, with 9 bases lining up with TRBD2. Trimming took 1 base from V and 0 from J; bases not matched to a gene: 6. The CDR3 length is 17 residues. Germline V gives CDR1 SGHRS, CDR2 YFSETQ.

This clone was observed a few times. Other nucleotide sequences from this sample produce the same CDR3. The chain recombines TRBV7-9 with TRBJ2-7, with D perhaps TRBD1 (6 bases). This CDR3 comprises 15 residues. With 0 bases removed from V and 0 bases from J, the gap between germline ends came to 9 bases. The germline V gene encodes CDR1 SEHNR and CDR2 FQNEAQ (reference sequence). CDR3 loop: CASSLASGHSYEQYF. The DNA of the CDR3 is TGTGCCAGCAGCTTAGCTTCGGGACACTCCTACGAGCAGTACTTC.

The V and J genes are TRBV11-2 and TRBJ1-5; no reliable D call. The CDR3 covers 15 residues. Trimming pared 2 bases from V and 2 bases from J, leaving 10 bases between. The V gene's germline CDR1 is SGHAT and CDR2 FQNNGV. In DNA form, the CDR3 reads TGTGCCAGCAGCTTAACTAACGTGGGCAATCAGCCCCAGCATTTT. Its translation is CASSLTNVGNQPQHF.

The chain uses TRBV10-1 and TRBJ1-1; TRBD1 matches 8 bases. From germline, CDR1 is WNHNN and CDR2 SYGVQD (reference sequence). The CDR3 is 13 residues long. Trimming took 8 bases from V and 1 from J; bases not matched to a gene: 3. This CDR3 reads CASRQGPNTEAFF. The CDR3 DNA reads as TGCGCCAGCCGACAGGGGCCGAACACTGAAGCTTTCTTT.

The table lists this clone with a few counts. The V gene is TRBV19, the J gene TRBJ1-5; 9 bases agree with TRBD1. V lost 7 bases and J lost 4; bases outside the gene matches: 11. Germline V gives CDR1 LNHDA, CDR2 SQIVND (reference sequence). This CDR3 region has 16 residues. The CDR3 nucleotides read TGTGCCAGTACCCCCACGTACGGGACAGGGAATCAGCCCCAGCATTTT. Translated, it gives CASTPTYGTGNQPQHF.

The sample holds one count of this clone. This chain uses TRBV7-2 with TRBJ1-1; 7 bases agree with TRBD1. The germline V gene encodes CDR1 SGHTA and CDR2 FQGNSA. V dropped 5 bases and J dropped 5; count of bases not matched to a gene: 8. The CDR3 covers 14 residues. The CDR3 sequence: CASSPTGIGTEAFF. The CDR3 DNA sequence: TGTGCCAGCAGCCCGACAGGGATTGGGACTGAAGCTTTCTTT.

The chain joins TRBV11-3 to TRBJ2-2, with D perhaps TRBD1 (6 bases). This CDR3 is 14 amino acids long. Germline V gene data show CDR1 as SGHNT and CDR2 as YENEEA. The germline V and J ends were trimmed by 3 bases and 6 bases, with 11 bases remaining between them. The CDR3 loop is CASSLRSGAGELFF. Here the CDR3 DNA reads TGTGCCAGCAGCTTGAGGTCAGGGGCCGGGGAGCTGTTTTTT.